Described below is a single TCR beta chain sequence and its context. Trimming left V 0 bases short and J 3 bases short, with 12 bases between. The CDR3 has 15 residues. Germline lookup yields CDR1 LNHNV and CDR2 YYDKDF (reference sequence). This entry comes from a study of control samples from healthy donors and cancer patients. Sequenced by immunoSEQ multiplex PCR; TCRdb stores in-frame clones only, minus some. Of approximately 90,000 clones listed, around 89% are singletons. Material for sequencing was blood. The gene calls are TRBV15 and TRBJ2-7, with TRBD2 as a possible D gene (6 bases). This receptor was taken from a woman aged 70-85 years in good health. The CDR3 DNA follows: TGTGCCACCAGCAGAGAACTGGGCGGGAACTACGAGCAGTACTTC. It is translated as CATSRELGGNYEQYF.